The present T cell receptor (beta chain) was sequenced within a study of T-cell memory formation after mild COVID-19. The overall study: Largely donor-specific sequence clusters came from a couple of donors. Findings and limits, study-wide: The study found balanced CD4/CD8 in clones contracting day 15 to 85 and a CD4+ lean in later expanders. The study detected some responding clones in pre-infection memory, suggesting cross-reactive memory joined.

Using constant-segment primers, 5'RACE produced TCR alpha and TCR beta cDNA libraries carrying sample barcodes and UMIs. Each CDR3 protein is one row after TCRdb ran MiXCR on the 5' RACE reads. The sample carries around 300,000 distinct CDR3 sequences, just under 20% recorded once. Germline CDR1 reads LGHNA; CDR2 reads YSLEER. The CDR3 is 14 amino acids. Trimming took off 1 base at V and 6 bases at J, with 7 bases between the two ends. With regard to this clonotype: The antigen is not known.

The source of this sequence is a man aged 18 to 29 who had mild COVID-19 (a few samples of this study predate the infection). Cell type and time point are not known. The V gene is TRBV4-3, the J gene TRBJ1-6; D gene uncertain. Input material: PBMCs or a T cell subset sorted from them (not recorded which). The CDR3 nucleotides are TGCGCCAGCAGCCAAGGGGGTTCTAATTCACCCCTCCACTTT. Translating gives CASSQGGSNSPLHF.